These 3 T cell receptor beta chains originate from one sample sequenced in a study of T cells in Graves' hyperthyroidism and ophthalmopathy. The investigators amplified TCR beta CDR3 regions from RNA transcripts. A set of HTBI primers served as the primers for a first-round RT-PCR of the TCR CDR3. One entry per CDR3 protein, called by TCRdb with MiXCR from the multiplex PCR reads. The sample includes about 610,000 distinct CDR3 sequences, 35% to 55% of them seen just once. Sequencing input: peripheral blood or thyroid tissue (not recorded which). The origin of the receptors is a woman between 18 and 29 years old with Graves' hyperthyroidism.

In its sample, this clonotype was seen many times. The chain combines TRBV10-3 with TRBJ1-2; 7 positions agree with TRBD1. In germline, CDR1 is ENHRY, CDR2 SYGVKD. The CDR3 is made up of 15 amino acids. Unmatched junction bases numbered 9, after V lost 5 bases and J lost 3 bases. CDR3 sequence reads: CAISSDRVSDYGYTF. As DNA, the CDR3 is TGTGCCATCAGTTCCGACAGGGTTTCTGACTATGGCTACACCTTC.

The chain recombines TRBV10-3 with TRBJ1-1; D is undetermined. CDR3 size: 17 residues. Germline CDR1 reads ENHRY; CDR2 reads SYGVKD. Deletions cut 3 bases from V and 3 bases from J, with 20 bases between. The CDR3 reads CAISDREASGGDTEAFF. Written as DNA, the CDR3 is TGTGCCATCAGTGACCGGGAGGCATCGGGAGGAGACACTGAAGCTTTCTTT.

This clonotype was counted at least ten times. V gene TRBV7-9 combines with J gene TRBJ2-7; no firm D call. The CDR3 consists of 16 residues. Deletions cut 0 bases from V and 4 bases from J, with 16 bases between. Germline CDR1 and CDR2: SEHNR and FQNEAQ (reference sequence). The DNA of the CDR3 is TGTGCCAGCAGCTTAGCTGGCGGCGGTGAGGTATACGAGCAGTACTTC. Amino acid sequence: CASSLAGGGEVYEQYF.